The sequence of this T cell receptor (beta chain) was determined in a study of blood T cells in healthy people across ages. Alongside a J-beta primer mix, a sample-barcoded 5' primer served in a second PCR lasting about 7 to 11 cycles. Individual samples furnished no less than 2.5 million CDR3-containing paired-end reads apiece. TCRdb passed the 5' RACE reads through MiXCR, listing each CDR3 protein once. Among roughly 790,000 distinct CDR3 sequences, roughly 43% were seen once, and the ten largest hold roughly 20%. Study-wide results and limits: Percentage of naive T cells showed a strong correlation with TCR beta diversity.

J lost 5 bases, V lost 4 bases, and 7 bases had no gene match. Germline V CDR1 and CDR2: SGHAT, FQNNGV. This CDR3 comprises 16 residues. Comment on this clonotype: Its antigen is currently unknown.

The donors, aged 6 to 90, were healthy Caucasians from Russia. Each sample gave at least 6.5 million isolated PBMCs. This receptor was identified in an older woman in good health. V usage is TRBV11-2 and J usage is TRBJ2-5, with 13 bases aligning to TRBD2. The sequencing input was blood. The CDR3 here is CASSSRLAGGGETQYF. The CDR3 nucleotides read TGTGCCAGCAGCTCCCGACTAGCGGGAGGCGGGGAGACCCAGTACTTC.